This T cell receptor beta chain was retrieved from a study of STAT3 mutations in large granular lymphocyte leukemia. Study results and caveats: Every T-cell large granular lymphocyte leukemia patient had at least one immunodominant TCR beta clonotype.

Remarks on this clone: The antigen remains undetermined.

Each sample's TCRbeta library yielded on average about 41,000 productive templates. Profiled with immunoSEQ multiplex PCR; TCRdb holds only in-frame clones, not every one. The table has under 15,000 clones, roughly nine tenths seen once. From germline, CDR1 is SGHRS and CDR2 YFSETQ. The CDR3 spans 12 residues. V was shortened by 3 bases and J by 5 bases, with 9 bases between the two germline ends. The genes are TRBV5-1 and TRBJ2-7; D is unresolved. This TCR was sampled from a man aged 40-49 years with T-cell large granular lymphocyte leukemia. Some clones in this sample may be carry-over from other donors' samples. The sequenced sample was peripheral blood mononuclear cells. The CDR3 DNA reads TGCGCCAGCAGCTCCACCCTAAACGAGCAGTACTTC. It specifies CASSSTLNEQYF. Drawing the rest from reference TRBV5-1 and TRBJ2-7, the complete variable domain is KAGVTQTPRYLIKTRGQQVTLSCSPISGHRSVSWYQQTPGQGLQFLFEYFSETQRNKGNFPGRFSGRQFSNSRSEMNVSTLELGDSALYLCASSSTLNEQYFGPGTRLTVT.